The 7 T cell receptor beta chains below come from one sample, sequenced in a study of T cell responses to AZD1222 COVID-19 vaccine. The table came from immunoSEQ multiplex PCR; TCRdb's copy has only in-frame clones and leaves some out. In the table there are some 130,000 clones, roughly 80% of which are singletons. Sequences were derived from peripheral blood, sampled on day 0 of AZD1222 vaccination. These receptors were taken from an adult in good health.

The genes are TRBV19 and TRBJ1-2; maybe TRBD1 (6 bases). The germline V gene has CDR1 LNHDA and CDR2 SQIVND (reference sequence). The V and J ends lost 3 bases and 8 bases respectively, with 16 bases between them. The CDR3 covers 14 residues. CDR3 sequence: CASSMVSRGEGYTF. The CDR3 DNA sequence: TGTGCCAGTAGTATGGTGTCCAGGGGTGAGGGCTACACCTTC.

V and J are TRBV12-3 or TRBV12-4 and TRBJ1-1, with D perhaps TRBD1 (6 bases). CDR3 length equals 13 residues. V was clipped by 7 bases and J by 1 base, with 10 bases between them. Here the CDR3 DNA reads TGTGCCAGCACCTGGGACAAGAACACTGAAGCTTTCTTT. Its protein product is CASTWDKNTEAFF.

The rearrangement links TRBV30 to TRBJ1-5; D is possibly TRBD1 (6 bases). Deletions cut 5 bases from V and 1 base from J, with 9 bases between. The CDR3 runs to 13 residues. Looked up from germline, CDR1 is GTSNPN and CDR2 is SVGIG (reference sequence). The DNA for the CDR3 is TGTGCCTGGGAAACAGGGAGCAATCAGCCCCAGCATTTT. This sequence encodes CAWETGSNQPQHF.

The CDR3 here is CASSIATEAFF. In DNA, the CDR3 is TGTGCCAGTAGTATAGCCACTGAAGCTTTCTTT. The chain couples TRBV19 to TRBJ1-1; D call uncertain. CDR3 length equals 11 residues. V was shortened by 1 base and J by 4 bases, with 1 base between the two germline ends. CDR1 is LNHDA and CDR2 is SQIVND in the germline V gene (reference sequence).

The genes are TRBV6-5 and TRBJ1-3, with a tentative D call TRBD1 (5 bases). The CDR3 runs to 14 residues. CDR1 and CDR2 from the germline V gene are MNHEY and SVGAGI. V was trimmed by 6 bases and J by 2 bases, leaving 11 bases between them. In nucleotides, the CDR3 is TGTGCCAGCAGGGACCTGACAGCTGGAAACACCATATATTTT. Its translation: CASRDLTAGNTIYF.

This clone was seen just once. The J gene is TRBJ2-1, the V gene TRBV5-4; tentatively, D is TRBD2 (6 bases). CDR3 length equals 14 residues. V was cut by 3 bases and J by 7 bases, with 14 bases left in between. Germline V gene lookup returns CDR1 SGHNT and CDR2 YYREEE (reference sequence). DNA of the CDR3: TGTGCCAGCAGCTCAGCGGGCGGACGGAATGAGCAGTTCTTC. The encoded protein is CASSSAGGRNEQFF.

As concerns this clone: This specimen includes other DNA sequences encoding the same CDR3. The V call is TRBV6-5, the J call TRBJ1-1; possible D gene TRBD1, 5 bases. From germline, CDR1 is MNHEY and CDR2 SVGAGI. The CDR3 contains 12 residues. V was clipped by 6 bases and J by 4 bases, with 9 bases between them. The CDR3 DNA reads as TGTGCCAGCAGAGCAGGGTCCACTGAAGCTTTCTTT. Translating it yields CASRAGSTEAFF.